This TCR beta chain was identified during a study of T-cell reconstitution after alpha-beta-depleted transplantation in children. General study points: The authors attributed T-cell counts and diversity one year after transplant mostly to newly produced T cells. Several patients had high TCRbeta diversity at day 60; it came from surviving recipient T cells and thymic progenitors. In patients about two months after transplant, alpha-beta T cells reportedly arose from several hundred expanded graft clones.

It was with unique molecular identifiers that the TCRbeta library was prepared. A single record per CDR3 protein comes from TCRdb applying MiXCR to the PCR reads. The table includes approximately 980,000 distinct CDR3 sequences, about 29% detected once. The CDR3 totals 14 residues. V lost 6 bases to trimming and J lost 8 bases; unmatched junction nucleotides: 10. Germline V gene data show CDR1 as SQVTM and CDR2 as ANQGSEA. This clonotype was detected only a few times. What it binds is unknown. This material consisted of PBMCs, mostly from graft donor cells, taken 360 days after TCRalphabeta/CD19-depleted stem cell transplant. V usage is TRBV29-1 and J usage is TRBJ2-1; 10 bases are shared with TRBD2. The receptor comes from a boy less than two years old who had a stem cell transplant for SCID, so the T cells may come from the graft donor. For the CDR3, the DNA is TGCAGCGTGGGACAGACTAGCGGGTTCGATGAGCAGTTCTTC. As protein: CSVGQTSGFDEQFF.